This T cell receptor (beta chain) is from a study of technical replicates of blood from several donors. The assay was immunoSEQ multiplex PCR, and TCRdb's table has in-frame clones only and misses some. The table includes around 80,000 clones, 93% detected once. Unmatched junction bases numbered 4, after V lost 3 bases and J lost 2 bases. The length of the CDR3 is 15 residues. Germline V gene data show CDR1 as SGHRS and CDR2 as YFSETQ. Specimen: T cells isolated from PBMCs. The chain carries TRBV5-1 and TRBJ2-1, with 8 positions matching TRBD2. The source of this sequence is a human donor in good health. CDR3 sequence reads: CASSWDGGAYNEQFF. The CDR3 bases are TGCGCCAGCAGCTGGGACGGGGGGGCCTACAATGAGCAGTTCTTC. Using reference TRBV5-1 and TRBJ2-1 for the parts outside the CDR3, the full variable domain is KAGVTQTPRYLIKTRGQQVTLSCSPISGHRSVSWYQQTPGQGLQFLFEYFSETQRNKGNFPGRFSGRQFSNSRSEMNVSTLELGDSALYLCASSWDGGAYNEQFFGPGTRLTVL.